This T cell receptor (beta chain) was captured in a study of cytomegalovirus exposure and HLA in healthy donors. Study-wide findings and caveats: A later analysis associated 15,000 to 20,000 TCR beta sequences with HLA alleles at a 0.05 false discovery rate. Many donors carried some public TCRs, although rarity characterized most TCR sequences. V- and J-gene trimming in TCR beta was tied to a missense DCLRE1C variant by an analysis performed later.

The PCR used 60 Vbeta and 13 Jbeta primers. The assay was immunoSEQ multiplex PCR, and TCRdb's table has in-frame clones only and misses some. The sample holds about 50,000 clones, less than 85% seen once. Of note for this clone: What it binds is unknown.

CDR1 and CDR2 from the germline V gene are MDHEN and SYDVKM. The V and J ends lost 1 base and 2 bases respectively, with 6 bases between them. The CDR3 is 13 amino acids. Donors were nominally healthy when sampled, though unrecorded immune exposures were likely. This chain uses TRBV28 with TRBJ2-7; D is perhaps TRBD2 (5 bases). Sequencing was carried out using PBMCs. The receptor comes from a man between 25 and 39 years old in good health and CMV-seropositive. The CDR3 loop reads CASSLSRAYEQYF. The CDR3 DNA reads as TGTGCCAGCAGTTTATCGCGGGCCTACGAGCAGTACTTC.